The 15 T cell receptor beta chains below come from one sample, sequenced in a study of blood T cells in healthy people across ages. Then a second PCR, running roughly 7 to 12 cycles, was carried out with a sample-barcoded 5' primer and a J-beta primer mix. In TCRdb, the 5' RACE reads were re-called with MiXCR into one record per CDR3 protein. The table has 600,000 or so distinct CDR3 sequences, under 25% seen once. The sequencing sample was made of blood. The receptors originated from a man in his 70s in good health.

The CDR3 region is CASSFNPGTSQRSEQYF. The CDR3 DNA follows: TGTGCCAGCAGCTTTAATCCCGGGACTAGCCAGCGGTCCGAGCAGTACTTC. J is TRBJ2-7 and V is TRBV7-9, with 9 positions matching TRBD2. Per the germline V gene, CDR1 is SEHNR and CDR2 is FQNEAQ (reference sequence). The CDR3 is made up of 17 amino acids. With 3 bases clipped from V and 6 bases from J, the junction kept 15 bases outside the gene matches.

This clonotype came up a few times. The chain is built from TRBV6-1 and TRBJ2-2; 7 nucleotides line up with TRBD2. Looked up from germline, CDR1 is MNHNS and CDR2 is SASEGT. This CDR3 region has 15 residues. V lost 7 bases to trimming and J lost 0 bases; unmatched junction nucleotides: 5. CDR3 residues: CASNRLAANTGELFF. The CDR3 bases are TGTGCCAGCAATAGACTAGCAGCGAACACCGGGGAGCTGTTTTTT.

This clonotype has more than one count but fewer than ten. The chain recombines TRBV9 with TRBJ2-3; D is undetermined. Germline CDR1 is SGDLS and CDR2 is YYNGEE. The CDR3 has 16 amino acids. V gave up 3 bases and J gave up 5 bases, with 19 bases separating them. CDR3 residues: CASSGEWSIIGDTQYF. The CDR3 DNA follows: TGTGCCAGCAGCGGAGAGTGGAGTATAATTGGAGATACGCAGTATTTT.

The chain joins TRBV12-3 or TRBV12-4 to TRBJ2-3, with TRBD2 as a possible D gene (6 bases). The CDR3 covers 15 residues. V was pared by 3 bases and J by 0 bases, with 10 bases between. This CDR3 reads CASSFWGVSTDTQYF. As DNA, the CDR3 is TGTGCCAGCAGTTTCTGGGGGGTTAGCACAGATACGCAGTATTTT.

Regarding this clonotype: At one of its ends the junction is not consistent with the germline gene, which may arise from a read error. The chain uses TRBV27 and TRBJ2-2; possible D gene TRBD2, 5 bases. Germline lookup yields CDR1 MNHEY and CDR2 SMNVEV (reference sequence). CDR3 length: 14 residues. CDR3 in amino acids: CASSLFTGVGKLFF. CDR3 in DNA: TGTGCCAGCAGTTTATTCACGGGCGTCGGGAAGCTGTTTTTT.

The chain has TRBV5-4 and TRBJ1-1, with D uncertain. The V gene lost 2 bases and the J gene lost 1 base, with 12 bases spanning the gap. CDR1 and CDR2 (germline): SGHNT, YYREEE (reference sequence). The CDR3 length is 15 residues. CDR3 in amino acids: CASSLRQTENTEAFF. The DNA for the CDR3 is TGTGCCAGCAGCTTACGGCAGACCGAGAACACTGAAGCTTTCTTT.

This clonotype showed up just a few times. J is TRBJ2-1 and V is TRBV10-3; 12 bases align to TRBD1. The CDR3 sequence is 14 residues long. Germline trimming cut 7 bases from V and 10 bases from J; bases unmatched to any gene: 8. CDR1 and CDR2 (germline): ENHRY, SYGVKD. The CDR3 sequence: CAIMGDRGQQEQFF. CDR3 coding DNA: TGTGCCATCATGGGGGACAGGGGGCAACAGGAGCAGTTCTTC.

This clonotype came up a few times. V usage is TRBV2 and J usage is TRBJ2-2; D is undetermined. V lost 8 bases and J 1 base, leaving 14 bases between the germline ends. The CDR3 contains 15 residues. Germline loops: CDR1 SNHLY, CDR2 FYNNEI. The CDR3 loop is CASRGETLNTGELFF. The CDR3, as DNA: TGTGCCAGCCGAGGCGAGACCTTGAACACCGGGGAGCTGTTTTTT.

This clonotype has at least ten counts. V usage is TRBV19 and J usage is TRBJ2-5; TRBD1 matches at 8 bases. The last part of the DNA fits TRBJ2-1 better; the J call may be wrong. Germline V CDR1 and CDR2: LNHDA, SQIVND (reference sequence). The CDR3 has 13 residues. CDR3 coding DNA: TGTGCCAGTAGTGTCGACAGGGGCAATGAGCAGTTCTTC. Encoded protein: CASSVDRGNEQFF.

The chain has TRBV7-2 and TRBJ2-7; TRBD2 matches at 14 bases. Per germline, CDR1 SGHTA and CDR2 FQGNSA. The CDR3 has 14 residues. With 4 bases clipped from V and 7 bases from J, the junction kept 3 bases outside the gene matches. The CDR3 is CASSSTSGRGEQYF. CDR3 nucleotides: TGTGCCAGCAGCTCGACTAGCGGGAGGGGTGAGCAGTACTTC.

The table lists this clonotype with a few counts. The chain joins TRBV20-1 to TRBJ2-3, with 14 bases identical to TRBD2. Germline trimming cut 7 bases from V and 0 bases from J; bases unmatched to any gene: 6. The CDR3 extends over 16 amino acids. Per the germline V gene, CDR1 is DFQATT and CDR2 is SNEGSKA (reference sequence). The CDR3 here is CSVGLAGGPSTDTQYF. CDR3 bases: TGCAGTGTCGGACTAGCGGGAGGCCCCAGCACAGATACGCAGTATTTT.

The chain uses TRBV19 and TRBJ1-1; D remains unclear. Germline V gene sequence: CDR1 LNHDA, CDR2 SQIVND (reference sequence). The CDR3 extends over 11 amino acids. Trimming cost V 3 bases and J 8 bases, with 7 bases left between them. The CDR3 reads CASSITGEAFF. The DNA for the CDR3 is TGTGCCAGTAGTATCACCGGGGAAGCTTTCTTT.

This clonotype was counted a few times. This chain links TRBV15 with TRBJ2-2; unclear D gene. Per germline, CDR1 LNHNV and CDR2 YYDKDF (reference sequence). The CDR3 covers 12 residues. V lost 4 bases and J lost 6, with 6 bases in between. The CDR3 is CATSTRSGELFF. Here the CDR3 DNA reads TGTGCCACCAGCACGCGGTCCGGGGAGCTGTTTTTT.

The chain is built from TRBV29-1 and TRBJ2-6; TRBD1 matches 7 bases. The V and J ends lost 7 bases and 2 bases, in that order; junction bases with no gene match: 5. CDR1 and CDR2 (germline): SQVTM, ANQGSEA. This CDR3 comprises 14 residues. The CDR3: CSEPDRAGANVLTF. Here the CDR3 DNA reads TGCAGCGAGCCTGACAGGGCTGGGGCCAACGTCCTGACTTTC.

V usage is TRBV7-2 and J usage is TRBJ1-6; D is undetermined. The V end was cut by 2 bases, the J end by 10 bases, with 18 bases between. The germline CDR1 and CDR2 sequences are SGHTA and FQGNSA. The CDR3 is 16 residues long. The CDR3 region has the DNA TGTGCCAGCAGCTTAATACGGACTGGAGGCGGCTCACCCCTCCACTTT. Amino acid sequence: CASSLIRTGGGSPLHF.